This T cell receptor (beta chain) was profiled in a study of blood T cell repertoires in COVID-19. TCRdb keeps only in-frame clones here, not all; method: immunoSEQ multiplex PCR. The sample carries around 310,000 clones, over 75% recorded once. CDR3 size: 18 residues. Germline V gives CDR1 SGHTS, CDR2 YDEGEE. Trimming took 1 base from V and 2 from J; bases not matched to a gene: 12. Seattle researchers signed up patients amid active infection and tracked them longitudinally. The sequence derives from a woman in her 30s with COVID-19, enrolled during active disease. This sequence joins TRBV5-8 and TRBJ2-5; TRBD1 aligns across 9 bases. Sequencing input: peripheral blood. The CDR3 reads CASSLTFVGTGMQETQYF. In DNA form, the CDR3 reads TGTGCCAGCAGCTTGACCTTCGTTGGGACAGGGATGCAAGAGACCCAGTACTTC.